This is a list of T cell receptor beta chains from one sample in a study of T-cell reconstitution after alpha-beta-depleted transplantation in children. TCRdb fed the PCR reads into MiXCR, producing one record per CDR3 protein. In the table there are around 400,000 distinct CDR3 sequences, about a fifth of which are singletons. The sequences come from PBMCs from the stem cell graft donor, collected from the stem cell graft. The receptors were sampled from a human donor who donated a stem cell graft to a child with acute myeloid leukemia. Both conserved end residues are trimmed from each CDR3.

j_call | v_call | cdr3_aa
TRBJ2-5 | TRBV12-3/TRBV12-4 | ASSQRGIEETQY
TRBJ2-6 | TRBV12-5 | ASGFGAGANVLT
TRBJ1-5 | TRBV29-1 | SVSSSNQPQH
TRBJ2-3 | TRBV9 | ASSVEGKPTSTDTQY
TRBJ2-3 | TRBV20-1 | RATRTQY
TRBJ2-2 | TRBV7-2 | ASSSSGRGTGELF
TRBJ1-1 | TRBV28 | ASSLIRGHSTEAF
TRBJ2-1 | TRBV29-1 | SVEDPGSSSYNEQF
TRBJ2-7 | TRBV27 | ASGLETGYEQY
TRBJ2-7 | TRBV20-1 | SVKASGRAYYEQY
TRBJ2-3 | TRBV5-1 | ASQSTTGPTDTQY
TRBJ1-3 | TRBV10-3 | AATASRGNTIY
TRBJ2-1 | TRBV7-2 | ASSLVAYNEQF
TRBJ2-7 | TRBV4-3 | ASSQDHGTITYEQY
TRBJ1-2 | TRBV4-2 | ASSQVSPGVNYGYT
TRBJ2-1 | TRBV4-2 | ASSQGTGFGTSGRYNEQF
TRBJ1-1 | TRBV29-1 | SGGQGTEAF
TRBJ1-1 | TRBV20-1 | SAFQSRGTEAF
TRBJ2-1 | TRBV19 | ASSPGATRGAIEQF
TRBJ2-7 | TRBV7-3 | ASSVSSSYEQY
TRBJ2-5 | TRBV20-1 | STVAGAVRETQY
TRBJ2-2 | TRBV11-2 | ASSFGRLGAGMGELF
TRBJ2-1 | TRBV24-1 | ATSDLKILGTGYNEQF
TRBJ2-7 | TRBV12-3/TRBV12-4 | ASSLTGSTYEQY
TRBJ2-1 | TRBV12-3/TRBV12-4 | ASSRGGGKGYNEQF
TRBJ2-5 | TRBV29-1 | SVGAPGGETQY
TRBJ2-1 | TRBV7-9 | ASSLAVLASSRNEQF
TRBJ2-1 | TRBV28 | ASKGQGPNEQF
TRBJ2-1 | TRBV4-2 | ASSQDGTSGVNNEQF
TRBJ2-5 | TRBV20-1 | SAIRGIQETQY
TRBJ2-5 | TRBV7-9 | ASSSYRDSQGSQY
TRBJ2-2 | TRBV25-1 | ASSDERREWKELF
TRBJ2-7 | TRBV2 | ASSPWRGVEQY